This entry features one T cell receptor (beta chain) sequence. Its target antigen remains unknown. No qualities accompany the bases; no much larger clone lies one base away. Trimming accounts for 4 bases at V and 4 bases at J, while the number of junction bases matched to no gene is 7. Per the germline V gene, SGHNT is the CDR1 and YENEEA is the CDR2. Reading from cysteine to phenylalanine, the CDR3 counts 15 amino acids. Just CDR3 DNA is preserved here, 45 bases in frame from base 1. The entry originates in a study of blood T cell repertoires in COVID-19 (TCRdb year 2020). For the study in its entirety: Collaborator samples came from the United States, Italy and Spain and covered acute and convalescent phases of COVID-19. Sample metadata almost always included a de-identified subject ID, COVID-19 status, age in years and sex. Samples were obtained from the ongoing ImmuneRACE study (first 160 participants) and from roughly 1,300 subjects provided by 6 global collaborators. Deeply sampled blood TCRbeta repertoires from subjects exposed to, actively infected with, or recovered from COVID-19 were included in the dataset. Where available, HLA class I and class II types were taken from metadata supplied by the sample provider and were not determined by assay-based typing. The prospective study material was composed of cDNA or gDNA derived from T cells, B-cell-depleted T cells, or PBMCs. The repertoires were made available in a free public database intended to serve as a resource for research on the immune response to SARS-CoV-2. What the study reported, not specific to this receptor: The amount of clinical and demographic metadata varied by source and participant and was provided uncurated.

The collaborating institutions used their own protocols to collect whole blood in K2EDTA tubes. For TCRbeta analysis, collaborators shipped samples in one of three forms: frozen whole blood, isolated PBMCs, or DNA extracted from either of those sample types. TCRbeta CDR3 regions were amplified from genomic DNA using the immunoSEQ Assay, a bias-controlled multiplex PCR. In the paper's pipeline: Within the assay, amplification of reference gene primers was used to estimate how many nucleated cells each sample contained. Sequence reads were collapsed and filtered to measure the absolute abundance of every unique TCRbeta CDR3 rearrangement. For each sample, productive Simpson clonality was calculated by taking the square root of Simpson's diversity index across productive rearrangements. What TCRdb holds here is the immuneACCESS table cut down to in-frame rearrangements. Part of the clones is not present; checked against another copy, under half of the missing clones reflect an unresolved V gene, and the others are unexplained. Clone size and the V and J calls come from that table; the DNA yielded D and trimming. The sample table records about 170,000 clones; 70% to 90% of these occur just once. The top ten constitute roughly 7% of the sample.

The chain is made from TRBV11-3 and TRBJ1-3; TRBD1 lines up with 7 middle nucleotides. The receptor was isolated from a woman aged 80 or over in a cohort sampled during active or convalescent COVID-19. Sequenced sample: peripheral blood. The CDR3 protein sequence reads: CASSSRDSPGNTIYF. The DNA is TGTGCCAGCAGCTCACGGGACAGCCCGGGAAACACCATATATTTT. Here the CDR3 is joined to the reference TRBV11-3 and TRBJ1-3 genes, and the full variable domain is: EAGVVQSPRYKIIEKKQPVAFWCNPISGHNTLYWYLQNLGQGPELLIRYENEEAVDDSQLPKDRFSAERLKGVDSTLKIQPAELGDSAVYLCASSSRDSPGNTIYFGEGSWLTVV.